This TCR beta chain was profiled in a study of CD8+CD57+ T cells in acquired aplastic anemia. Study-level background: Sorted CD4+ and CD8+ cell DNA averaged about 3 ug. Whole-study results and caveats: No significant difference in CD8+ Simpson's diversity was found between patients and controls. A set of twenty-nine CD8+ CDR3 sequences was shared between patients and controls, and these sequences appeared highly expressed in patients.

Sequencing was done on patients that had shown CD8+CD57+ cell expansion by flow cytometry. Severe acquired aplastic anemia was diagnosed in all patients. This clonotype was seen a handful of times. Its antigen is undetermined. TCR beta VDJ and CDR3 profiling used genomic DNA as template. TCRdb passed the reads through MiXCR, listing each CDR3 protein once. The table records under 250,000 distinct CDR3 sequences, about 62% of them present only once. V was pared by 3 bases and J by 5 bases, with 6 bases of the junction left unmatched. Germline CDR1 reads LNHNV; CDR2 reads YYDKDF (reference sequence). The CDR3 has 15 residues.

V gene TRBV15 combines with J gene TRBJ2-1; TRBD1 aligns across 8 bases. The material sequenced was sorted CD4+, CD8+, or CD8+CD57+ T cells (not recorded which) from PBMCs. The source of this sequence is a human donor with aplastic anemia. Here the CDR3 reads CATSSLGQGNNEQFF. CDR3 sequence (DNA): TGTGCCACCAGCAGCCTTGGACAGGGTAACAATGAGCAGTTCTTC. The whole variable domain, remainder taken from reference TRBV15 and TRBJ2-1, is DAMVIQNPRYQVTQFGKPVTLSCSQTLNHNVMYWYQQKSSQAPKLLFHYYDKDFNNEADTPDNFQSRRPNTSFCFLDIRSPGLGDTAMYLCATSSLGQGNNEQFFGPGTRLTVL.